This T cell receptor beta chain was retrieved from a study of T cells in Graves' hyperthyroidism and ophthalmopathy. Study-wide findings and caveats: Expanded thyroid clonotypes (above 0.001) were mostly also found in blood.

Concerning this clonotype: Its antigen is as yet unknown. Mismatch with germline at one junction end may stem from a read error.

In patients aged 18 to 65, hyperthyroidism was newly diagnosed, with duration under 2 months. From germline, CDR1 is MNHEY and CDR2 SMNVEV (reference sequence). The CDR3 totals 13 residues. RNA transcripts served as the template for amplifying TCR beta CDR3 regions. The TCR CDR3 first-round RT-PCR relied on the HTBI primer set. One entry per CDR3 protein, called by TCRdb with MiXCR from the multiplex PCR reads. Here the sample spans approximately 600,000 distinct CDR3 sequences, 11% to 15% being singletons. The TCR originated in a woman between 25 and 40 years old with Graves' hyperthyroidism that later progressed to Graves' ophthalmopathy. The J gene is TRBJ1-1, the V gene TRBV27, with unresolved D. Sequenced material: blood. The CDR3 region is CANSLQALAEAFF. CDR3 in DNA: TGTGCCAACAGTTTACAAGCTCTCGCTGAAGCTTTCTTT.